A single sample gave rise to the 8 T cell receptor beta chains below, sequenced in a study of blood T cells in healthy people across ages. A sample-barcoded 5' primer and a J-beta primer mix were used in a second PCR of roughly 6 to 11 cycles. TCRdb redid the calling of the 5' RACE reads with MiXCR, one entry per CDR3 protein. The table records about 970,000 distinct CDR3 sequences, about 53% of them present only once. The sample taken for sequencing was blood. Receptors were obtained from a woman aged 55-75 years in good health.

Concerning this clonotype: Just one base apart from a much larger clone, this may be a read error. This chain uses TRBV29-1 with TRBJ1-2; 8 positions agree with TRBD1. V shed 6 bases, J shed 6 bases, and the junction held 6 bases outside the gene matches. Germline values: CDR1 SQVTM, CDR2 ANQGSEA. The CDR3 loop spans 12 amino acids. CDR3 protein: CSVRGQVNGYTF. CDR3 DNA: TGCAGCGTGAGGGGACAGGTTAATGGCTACACCTTC.

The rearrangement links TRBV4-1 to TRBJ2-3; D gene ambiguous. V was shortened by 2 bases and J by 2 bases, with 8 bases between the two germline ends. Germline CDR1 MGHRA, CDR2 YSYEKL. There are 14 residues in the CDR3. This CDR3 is CASSQIPVTDTQYF. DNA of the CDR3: TGCGCCAGCAGCCAAATCCCAGTCACAGATACGCAGTATTTT.

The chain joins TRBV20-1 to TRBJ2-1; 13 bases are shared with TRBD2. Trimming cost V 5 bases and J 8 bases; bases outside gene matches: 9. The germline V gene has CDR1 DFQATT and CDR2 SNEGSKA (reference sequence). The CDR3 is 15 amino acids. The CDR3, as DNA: TGCAGTGCTGACGGGACTAGCGGGGTTGGGCATGAGCAGTTCTTC. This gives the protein CSADGTSGVGHEQFF.

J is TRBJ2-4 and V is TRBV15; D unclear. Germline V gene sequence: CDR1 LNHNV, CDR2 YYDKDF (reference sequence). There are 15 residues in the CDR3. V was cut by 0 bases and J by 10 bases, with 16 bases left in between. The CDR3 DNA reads TGTGCCACCAGCAGAGATCTACAGAACGGCATTATTCAGTACTTC. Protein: CATSRDLQNGIIQYF. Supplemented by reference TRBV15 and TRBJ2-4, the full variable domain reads DAMVIQNPRYQVTQFGKPVTLSCSQTLNHNVMYWYQQKSSQAPKLLFHYYDKDFNNEADTPDNFQSRRPNTSFCFLDIRSPGLGDTAMYLCATSRDLQNGIIQYFGAGTRLSVL.

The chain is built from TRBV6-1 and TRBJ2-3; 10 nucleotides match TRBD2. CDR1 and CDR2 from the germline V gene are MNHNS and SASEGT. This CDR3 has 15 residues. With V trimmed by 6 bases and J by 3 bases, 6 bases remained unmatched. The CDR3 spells CASRFSGRTTDTQYF. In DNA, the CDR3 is TGTGCCAGCAGGTTTAGCGGGAGGACGACAGATACGCAGTATTTT.

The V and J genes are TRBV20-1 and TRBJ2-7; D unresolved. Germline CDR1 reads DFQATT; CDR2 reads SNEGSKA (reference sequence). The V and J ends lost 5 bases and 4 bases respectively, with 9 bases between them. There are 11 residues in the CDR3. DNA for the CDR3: TGCAGTGCTCCGGACCAATACGAGCAGTACTTC. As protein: CSAPDQYEQYF.

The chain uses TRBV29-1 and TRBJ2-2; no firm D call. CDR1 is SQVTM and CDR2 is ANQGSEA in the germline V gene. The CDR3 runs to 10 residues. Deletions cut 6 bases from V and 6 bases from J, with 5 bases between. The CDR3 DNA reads TGCAGCGTCGCCGCCGGGGAGCTGTTTTTT. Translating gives CSVAAGELFF.

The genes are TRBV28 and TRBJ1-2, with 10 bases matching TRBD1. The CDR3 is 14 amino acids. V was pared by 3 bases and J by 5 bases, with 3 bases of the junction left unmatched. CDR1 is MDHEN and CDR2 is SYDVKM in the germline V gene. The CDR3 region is CASSLDRGDYGYTF. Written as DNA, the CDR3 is TGTGCCAGCAGTTTGGACAGGGGGGATTATGGCTACACCTTC.